This TCR beta chain was recovered during a study of T cells in Graves' hyperthyroidism and ophthalmopathy. Study-level findings and limits: Stable hyperthyroidism and ophthalmopathy were separated using 13 V-J signatures.

The CDR3 spans 12 residues. V gave up 4 bases and J gave up 6 bases; unmatched junction bases: 3. Germline CDR1 SQVTM, CDR2 ANQGSEA. This clonotype occurred a few times. Its antigen remains unidentified. The PBMCs had their origin in more than 9.5 ml of fresh peripheral blood. Amplification targeted TCR beta CDR3 regions from RNA transcripts. The study used the HTBI primer set for a first-round RT-PCR of the TCR CDR3. One entry per CDR3 protein, called by TCRdb with MiXCR from the multiplex PCR reads. The table includes hundreds of thousands of distinct CDR3 sequences, less than 25% detected once. The clonotype comes from a man younger than 45 with Graves' ophthalmopathy. The sequencing input was blood. V is TRBV29-1 and J is TRBJ2-1; 7 bases line up with TRBD2. The CDR3 loop reads CSVVLAANEQFF. For the CDR3, the DNA is TGCAGCGTTGTCCTAGCGGCCAATGAGCAGTTCTTC.